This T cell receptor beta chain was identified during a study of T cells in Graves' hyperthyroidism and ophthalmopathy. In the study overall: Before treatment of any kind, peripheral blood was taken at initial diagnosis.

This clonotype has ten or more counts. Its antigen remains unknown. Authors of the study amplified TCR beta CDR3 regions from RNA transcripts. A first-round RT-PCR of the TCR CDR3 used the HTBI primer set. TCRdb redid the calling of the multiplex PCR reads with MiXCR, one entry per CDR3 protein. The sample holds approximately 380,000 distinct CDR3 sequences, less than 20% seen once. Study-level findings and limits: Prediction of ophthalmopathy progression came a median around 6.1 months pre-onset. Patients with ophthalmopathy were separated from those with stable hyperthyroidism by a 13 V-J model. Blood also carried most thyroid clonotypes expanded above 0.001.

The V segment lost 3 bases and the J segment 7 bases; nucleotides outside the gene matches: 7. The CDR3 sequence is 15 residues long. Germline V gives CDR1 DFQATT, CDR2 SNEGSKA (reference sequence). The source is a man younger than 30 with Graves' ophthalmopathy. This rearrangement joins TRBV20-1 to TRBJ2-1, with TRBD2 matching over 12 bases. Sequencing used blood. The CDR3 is CSARDLAGGLNEQFF. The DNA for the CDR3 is TGCAGTGCTAGGGACCTAGCGGGGGGGCTGAATGAGCAGTTCTTC.